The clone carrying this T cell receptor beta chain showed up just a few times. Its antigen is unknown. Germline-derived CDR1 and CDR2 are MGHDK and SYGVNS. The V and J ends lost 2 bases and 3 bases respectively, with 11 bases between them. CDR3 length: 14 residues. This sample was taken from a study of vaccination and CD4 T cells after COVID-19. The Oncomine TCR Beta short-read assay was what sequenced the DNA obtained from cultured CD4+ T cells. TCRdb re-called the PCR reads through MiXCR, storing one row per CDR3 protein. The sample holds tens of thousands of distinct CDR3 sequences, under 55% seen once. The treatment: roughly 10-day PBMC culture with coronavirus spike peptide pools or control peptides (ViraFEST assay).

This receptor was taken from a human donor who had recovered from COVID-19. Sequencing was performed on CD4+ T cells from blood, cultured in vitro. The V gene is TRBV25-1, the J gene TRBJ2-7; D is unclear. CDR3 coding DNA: TGTGCCAGCAGTGAAGGCGGCGTAATCTACGAGCAGTACTTC. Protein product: CASSEGGVIYEQYF.